The 14 T cell receptor beta chains below were found in one sample sequenced in a study of T cells in localized non-small cell lung cancer. Data came from immunoSEQ multiplex PCR; TCRdb stores just in-frame clones and leaves some out. The sample yields around 8,000 clones, 90% to 95% seen once. Source: peripheral blood, taken before any cancer treatment. Receptors were obtained from a woman aged 40-75 years with stage I lung adenocarcinoma.

The genes are TRBV11-2 and TRBJ2-1; D uncertain. V was trimmed by 3 bases and J by 1 base, leaving 16 bases between them. CDR3 length: 17 amino acids. Germline V CDR1 and CDR2: SGHAT, FQNNGV. The CDR3 loop reads CASSFGLVASSYNEQFF. CDR3 bases: TGTGCCAGCAGCTTCGGGCTCGTGGCGTCGTCCTACAATGAGCAGTTCTTC.

The rearrangement links TRBV18 to TRBJ1-3; D is ambiguous. V was trimmed by 2 bases and J by 1 base, leaving 6 bases between them. The germline V gene encodes CDR1 KGHSH and CDR2 LQKENI. This CDR3 region has 14 residues. The CDR3 here is CASSPAGSGNTIYF. CDR3 in DNA: TGTGCCAGCTCACCAGCGGGGTCTGGAAACACCATATATTTT. Together with reference TRBV18 and TRBJ1-3, the CDR3 gives the full variable domain: NAGVMQNPRHLVRRRGQEARLRCSPMKGHSHVYWYRQLPEEGLKFMVYLQKENIIDESGMPKERFSAEFPKEGPSILRIQQVVRGDSAAYFCASSPAGSGNTIYFGEGSWLTVV.

The chain combines TRBV11-2 with TRBJ2-6; D not resolved. V was shortened by 0 bases and J by 0 bases, with 3 bases between the two germline ends. Germline CDR1 SGHAT, CDR2 FQNNGV. CDR3 length: 15 amino acids. The CDR3 DNA is TGTGCCAGCAGCTTAGACCTCTCTGGGGCCAACGTCCTGACTTTC. Its protein product is CASSLDLSGANVLTF.

The chain uses TRBV27 and TRBJ2-5, with no clear D. Trimming pared 2 bases from V and 2 bases from J, leaving 12 bases between. CDR1 is MNHEY and CDR2 is SMNVEV in the germline V gene (reference sequence). The CDR3 runs 15 residues. Here the CDR3 reads CASSLVNPTQETQYF. The CDR3, as DNA: TGTGCCAGCAGTTTAGTTAATCCCACACAAGAGACCCAGTACTTC.

V gene TRBV9 combines with J gene TRBJ2-2, with no clear D. The V and J ends lost 0 bases and 0 bases respectively, with 6 bases between them. Germline V CDR1 and CDR2: SGDLS, YYNGEE. This CDR3 has 15 residues. CDR3 amino acids: CASSVAPTNTGELFF. In nucleotides, the CDR3 is TGTGCCAGCAGCGTAGCCCCTACGAACACCGGGGAGCTGTTTTTT.

This clone turned up a few times. The chain uses TRBV2 and TRBJ1-3; 9 nucleotides align to TRBD1. CDR1 is SNHLY and CDR2 is FYNNEI in the germline V gene. The CDR3 totals 13 residues. The junction had 2 bases not matched to a gene; V was cut back by 4 bases and J by 7 bases. This CDR3 is CASSADRGNTIYF. CDR3 coding DNA: TGTGCCAGCAGTGCGGACAGGGGCAACACCATATATTTT.

The chain is built from TRBV15 and TRBJ1-1; 7 bases map to TRBD1. V lost 2 bases and J lost 5; bases outside the gene matches: 5. Germline CDR1 reads LNHNV; CDR2 reads YYDKDF (reference sequence). This CDR3 region has 14 residues. The CDR3 sequence: CATSRQGQKTEAFF. The CDR3 nucleotides read TGTGCCACCAGCAGACAGGGACAGAAGACTGAAGCTTTCTTT.

This clone occurred once. The chain recombines TRBV15 with TRBJ2-7, with 8 bases aligning to TRBD2. This CDR3 comprises 15 residues. In germline, CDR1 is LNHNV, CDR2 YYDKDF (reference sequence). The J segment lost 0 bases and the V segment lost 5 bases, leaving 6 bases of the junction unmatched. CDR3 coding DNA: TGTGCCACCAGCGGATTAGCGGGGAGCTCCTACGAGCAGTACTTC. Its translation: CATSGLAGSSYEQYF. Looking up the rest from reference TRBV15 and TRBJ2-7 gives the full variable domain: DAMVIQNPRYQVTQFGKPVTLSCSQTLNHNVMYWYQQKSSQAPKLLFHYYDKDFNNEADTPDNFQSRRPNTSFCFLDIRSPGLGDTAMYLCATSGLAGSSYEQYFGPGTRLTVT.

The chain recombines TRBV7-3 with TRBJ2-1; D possibly corresponds to TRBD2 (5 bases). The CDR3 consists of 15 residues. Trimming pared 5 bases from V and 0 bases from J, leaving 11 bases between. Germline V gene sequence: CDR1 SGHTA, CDR2 FQGTGA. The chain's CDR3 is CASSLRRDSYNEQFF. Written as DNA, the CDR3 is TGTGCCAGCAGCCTCCGACGGGACTCCTACAATGAGCAGTTCTTC.

The chain combines TRBV19 with TRBJ1-6, with a tentative D call TRBD1 (5 bases). Germline CDR1 reads LNHDA; CDR2 reads SQIVND (reference sequence). V was pared by 6 bases and J by 4 bases, with 16 bases between. This CDR3 spans 16 amino acids. The CDR3 bases are TGTGCCAGTAGACCCCCGTCAGGGAGATATAATTCACCCCTCCACTTT. Protein product: CASRPPSGRYNSPLHF.

V gene TRBV5-1 combines with J gene TRBJ2-1, with D possibly TRBD1 on 6 matching bases. CDR3 length: 18 amino acids. V was trimmed by 1 base and J by 7 bases, leaving 24 bases between them. Germline V gives CDR1 SGHRS, CDR2 YFSETQ. CDR3 DNA sequence: TGCGCCAGCAGCTTGACGGACAGTTTAGGATACCGACGGAATGAGCAGTTCTTC. It is translated as CASSLTDSLGYRRNEQFF.

V is TRBV18 and J is TRBJ2-7; D remains unclear. The V gene lost 4 bases and the J gene lost 2 bases, with 6 bases spanning the gap. The germline CDR1 and CDR2 sequences are KGHSH and LQKENI. The CDR3 has 12 residues. This chain's CDR3 is CASSQNTYEQYF. The CDR3 DNA is TGTGCCAGCTCACAGAACACCTACGAGCAGTACTTC.

The CDR3 nucleotides read TGTGCCAGCACCCGAGCGACAGGGAGTATTGGCTACACCTTC. This sequence encodes CASTRATGSIGYTF. This chain links TRBV9 with TRBJ1-2; 7 bases line up with TRBD1. The CDR3 runs 14 residues. The junction had 12 bases not matched to a gene; V was cut back by 6 bases and J by 7 bases. Germline CDR1 SGDLS, CDR2 YYNGEE.

This clone is a singleton in its sample. The chain couples TRBV5-1 to TRBJ1-1; D might be TRBD1 (6 bases). This CDR3 comprises 15 residues. Germline V gives CDR1 SGHRS, CDR2 YFSETQ. Trimming stripped 1 base from V and 4 bases from J, with 14 bases between. In DNA, the CDR3 is TGCGCCAGCAGCTTGACCGGGGGCGCGAGCACTGAAGCTTTCTTT. Protein: CASSLTGGASTEAFF. The full variable domain, rest sourced from reference TRBV5-1 and TRBJ1-1, is KAGVTQTPRYLIKTRGQQVTLSCSPISGHRSVSWYQQTPGQGLQFLFEYFSETQRNKGNFPGRFSGRQFSNSRSEMNVSTLELGDSALYLCASSLTGGASTEAFFGQGTRLTVV.